The 25 T cell receptor beta chains reported below all come from one sample, sequenced in a study of CD8 T cells in ankylosing spondylitis (dated by TCRdb to the late 2010s). The protocol used for the library was 5' RACE. TCRdb lists the instrument as Illumina HiSeq 2500. The public reads were reanalyzed by TCRdb: fastp trimming at Q25, MiXCR alignment, in-frame beta chains only. Here each entry gathers all rows of one CDR3 protein and keeps the most common genes and DNA. This sample has 150,000 to 200,000 distinct CDR3 sequences in its table, and roughly 34% of those were observed once. The leading ten clones occupy approximately 6% of the sample. Sequenced: synovial fluid, either unsorted or a sorted T cell fraction (not recorded which). The receptors originated from a male donor with ankylosing spondylitis.

This clonotype was recorded at least ten times. The chain couples TRBV5-1 to TRBJ2-4; either TRBD1 or TRBD2 may supply D (5 bases each). The V end was cut by 4 bases, the J end by 5 bases, with 7 bases between. Germline CDR1 reads SGHRS; CDR2 reads YFSETQ. This CDR3 is 12 amino acids long. The CDR3 protein is CASSGDENIQYF. The CDR3, as DNA: TGCGCCAGCAGCGGGGACGAAAACATTCAGTACTTC. Full variable domain (remainder filled in from reference TRBV5-1 and TRBJ2-4): KAGVTQTPRYLIKTRGQQVTLSCSPISGHRSVSWYQQTPGQGLQFLFEYFSETQRNKGNFPGRFSGRQFSNSRSEMNVSTLELGDSALYLCASSGDENIQYFGAGTRLSVL.

This clonotype was counted between two and nine times. The gene calls are TRBV20-1 and TRBJ2-1; 11 bases are shared with TRBD2. V dropped 0 bases and J dropped 0; count of bases not matched to a gene: 7. This CDR3 has 18 residues. Germline CDR1 reads DFQATT; CDR2 reads SNEGSKA (reference sequence). In DNA form, the CDR3 reads TGCAGTGCTAGAGATCTCGGGACTAGCGGTAGCTCCTACAATGAGCAGTTCTTC. Amino acid sequence: CSARDLGTSGSSYNEQFF.

This clonotype has only a few counts. The chain links TRBV4-1 to TRBJ2-5, with TRBD2 matching over 8 bases. Germline CDR1 is MGHRA and CDR2 is YSYEKL. V lost 8 bases, J lost 5 bases, and 16 bases stayed unmatched. This CDR3 region has 16 residues. CDR3 sequence reads: CASSEGGSGIWETQYF. The CDR3 nucleotides are TGCGCCAGCTCGGAAGGGGGTAGCGGGATCTGGGAGACCCAGTACTTC.

This clonotype was seen only a few times. CDR3 region: CAISRDSLNQAQHF. The CDR3 DNA sequence: TGTGCCATCAGCCGGGACAGCCTCAATCAAGCCCAGCATTTT. This chain joins TRBV10-3 and TRBJ1-5; 7 bases agree with TRBD1. This CDR3 comprises 14 residues. Germline lookup yields CDR1 ENHRY and CDR2 SYGVKD. The junction had 13 bases not matched to a gene; V was cut back by 6 bases and J by 11 bases.

The chain employs TRBV6-1 and TRBJ2-2; maybe TRBD1 (6 bases). V was cut by 8 bases and J by 0 bases, with 10 bases left in between. Germline V gene sequence: CDR1 MNHNS, CDR2 SASEGT. This CDR3 region has 14 residues. This CDR3 reads CASGGRSNTGELFF. CDR3 coding DNA: TGTGCCAGCGGGGGCAGATCGAACACCGGGGAGCTGTTTTTT.

This clonotype has a handful of counts. The chain has TRBV7-9 and TRBJ1-1; tentative D call: TRBD1 (5 bases). Germline V gene lookup returns CDR1 SEHNR and CDR2 FQNEAQ (reference sequence). Deletions cut 4 bases from V and 6 bases from J, with 15 bases between. The CDR3 consists of 14 residues. The CDR3, as DNA: TGTGCCAGCAGCTCGTCCTCAGGGTTCTCTGAAGCTTTCTTT. This codes for CASSSSSGFSEAFF. The variable domain in full, with the rest retrieved from reference TRBV7-9 and TRBJ1-1, is DTGVSQNPRHKITKRGQNVTFRCDPISEHNRLYWYRQTLGQGPEFLTYFQNEAQLEKSRLLSDRFSAERPKGSFSTLEIQRTEQGDSAMYLCASSSSSGFSEAFFGQGTRLTVV.

This clonotype was counted ten times or more. This chain connects TRBV29-1 to TRBJ1-2; D is unclear. V dropped 7 bases and J dropped 3 bases, with 12 bases sitting between them. CDR3 length: 12 residues. The germline CDR1 and CDR2 sequences are SQVTM and ANQGSEA. The CDR3 DNA reads TGCAGCGCAGCGTCGGGGTACTATGGCTACACCTTC. It encodes CSAASGYYGYTF.

This clonotype was seen many times. The chain recombines TRBV2 with TRBJ2-7, with TRBD2 matching 7 bases. CDR1 is SNHLY and CDR2 is FYNNEI in the germline V gene. This CDR3 comprises 13 residues. Trimming cost V 3 bases and J 6 bases; bases outside gene matches: 5. The CDR3 loop is CASSEGREREQYF. The CDR3 DNA follows: TGTGCCAGCAGTGAGGGGCGGGAGCGCGAGCAGTACTTC. The complete variable domain, with remaining parts taken from reference TRBV2 and TRBJ2-7, reads EPEVTQTPSHQVTQMGQEVILRCVPISNHLYFYWYRQILGQKVEFLVSFYNNEISEKSEIFDDQFSVERPDGSNFTLKIRSTKLEDSAMYFCASSEGREREQYFGPGTRLTVT.

Only a few counts were recorded for this clonotype. V and J are TRBV27 and TRBJ1-6; a possible D gene is TRBD1 (6 bases). V was pared by 0 bases and J by 1 base, with 13 bases between. CDR1 MNHEY and CDR2 SMNVEV come from the germline V gene (reference sequence). There are 18 residues in the CDR3. The CDR3 nucleotides are TGTGCCAGCAGTTTATCGAGACAACAGGGATCCTATAATTCACCCCTCCACTTT. This translates into CASSLSRQQGSYNSPLHF.

The V gene is TRBV19, the J gene TRBJ1-5; D is ambiguous. Trimming shortened V by 3 bases and J by 9 bases, and 15 bases separated the two germline ends. CDR3 length: 14 residues. Germline V gives CDR1 LNHDA, CDR2 SQIVND (reference sequence). The CDR3 loop is CASSMNEGPRPQHF. The CDR3 nucleotides are TGTGCCAGTAGTATGAACGAGGGTCCCCGGCCCCAGCATTTT.

This clonotype appeared many times. The V call is TRBV5-1, the J call TRBJ2-3; a weak D match, TRBD2 (6 bases). Germline CDR1 and CDR2: SGHRS and YFSETQ. CDR3 length equals 15 residues. Deletions cut 2 bases from V and 1 base from J, with 11 bases between. Here the CDR3 DNA reads TGCGCCAGCAGCTTCGTCGGGGGACGCACAGATACGCAGTATTTT. Protein product: CASSFVGGRTDTQYF. Full variable domain (rest looked up from reference TRBV5-1 and TRBJ2-3): KAGVTQTPRYLIKTRGQQVTLSCSPISGHRSVSWYQQTPGQGLQFLFEYFSETQRNKGNFPGRFSGRQFSNSRSEMNVSTLELGDSALYLCASSFVGGRTDTQYFGPGTRLTVL.

CDR3 DNA sequence: TGTGCCAGCAGTTTCGGGTGGACCCCAGGTGGCGGTAGCTCCTACGAGCAGTACTTC. Its protein product is CASSFGWTPGGGSSYEQYF. The rearrangement uses TRBV27 and TRBJ2-7; no clear D gene. CDR1 is MNHEY, CDR2 SMNVEV, per germline (reference sequence). The V end lost 3 bases, the J end lost 0 bases, and 24 bases lay between the germline ends. The CDR3 totals 19 residues.

CDR3 DNA: TGTGCCAGCAGTTACACCAAAAGACAGGGGGCGCGTCGGAACACTGAAGCTTTCTTT. Its translation: CASSYTKRQGARRNTEAFF. The chain employs TRBV6-7 and TRBJ1-1; 10 bases fit TRBD1. TRBV6-7 has ORF status, its function being uncertain. The CDR3 runs 19 residues. The ends lost 2 bases at V and 1 base at J; junction bases unmatched: 13.

This chain links TRBV7-8 with TRBJ1-2; D gene ambiguous. V lost 1 base and J lost 1, with 7 bases in between. This CDR3 region has 14 residues. Germline lookup yields CDR1 SGHVS and CDR2 FQNEAQ. The DNA for the CDR3 is TGTGCCAGCAGCTTAGGTCATGTTAACTATGGCTACACCTTC. Translation: CASSLGHVNYGYTF.

V and J are TRBV9 and TRBJ2-1; possibly TRBD1 for D (6 bases). Between the trimmed V and J ends, which lost 0 bases and 12 bases, there was a span of 13 bases. This CDR3 contains 13 residues. Germline lookup yields CDR1 SGDLS and CDR2 YYNGEE. The CDR3: CASSVVGDTLQFF. The CDR3 bases are TGTGCCAGCAGCGTAGTTGGGGACACCTTGCAGTTCTTC. The entire variable domain, with the rest obtained from reference TRBV9 and TRBJ2-1, is as follows: DSGVTQTPKHLITATGQRVTLRCSPRSGDLSVYWYQQSLDQGLQFLIQYYNGEERAKGNILERFSAQQFPDLHSELNLSSLELGDSALYFCASSVVGDTLQFFGPGTRLTVL.

The rearrangement uses TRBV6-1 and TRBJ1-2, with unresolved D. The CDR3 consists of 14 residues. Trimming removed 3 bases at V and 1 base at J, with 9 bases between. Germline loops: CDR1 MNHNS, CDR2 SASEGT. The CDR3 region has the DNA TGTGCCAGCAGTGACGTGAGGGTTAACTATGGCTACACCTTC. Residues: CASSDVRVNYGYTF.

V usage is TRBV24-1 and J usage is TRBJ2-7; tentative D call: TRBD1 (5 bases). This CDR3 has 13 residues. V lost 3 bases, J lost 5 bases, and 10 bases lay in between. Germline loops: CDR1 KGHDR, CDR2 SFDVKD. The CDR3 protein is CATSDAAGHEQYF. The CDR3 DNA is TGTGCCACCAGTGATGCCGCAGGGCACGAGCAGTACTTC.

The V gene is TRBV12-3 or TRBV12-4, the J gene TRBJ2-3; D remains ambiguous. With 2 bases removed from V and 2 bases from J, the gap between germline ends came to 17 bases. This CDR3 region has 17 residues. The CDR3 is CASSLSLGSELTDTQYF. For the CDR3, the DNA is TGTGCCAGCAGTTTAAGTTTGGGCAGCGAACTCACAGATACGCAGTATTTT.

V is TRBV7-9 and J is TRBJ2-3; possible D gene TRBD2, 6 bases. Germline CDR1 SEHNR, CDR2 FQNEAQ (reference sequence). This CDR3 contains 14 residues. V shed 5 bases and J shed 6 bases, with 15 bases lying between them. CDR3 sequence reads: CASSPGGPRDTQYF. CDR3 DNA sequence: TGTGCCAGCAGCCCCGGAGGGCCCCGGGATACGCAGTATTTT.

This clonotype was observed many times. The chain recombines TRBV11-2 with TRBJ2-7; D may be TRBD1 (5 bases). Trimming stripped 5 bases from V and 1 base from J, with 12 bases between. There are 14 residues in the CDR3. The V gene's germline CDR1 is SGHAT and CDR2 FQNNGV. The CDR3 region is CASSPVQVSYEQYF. The CDR3 DNA sequence: TGTGCCAGCAGCCCTGTACAGGTTTCCTACGAGCAGTACTTC.

The chain carries TRBV20-1 and TRBJ2-7, with D possibly being TRBD2 (5 bases). The CDR3 length is 15 residues. Between the trimmed V and J ends, which lost 3 bases and 7 bases, there was a span of 22 bases. The germline V gene has CDR1 DFQATT and CDR2 SNEGSKA (reference sequence). Written as DNA, the CDR3 is TGCAGTGCTAGGAGGCCCGAGGGAGCGGACGGGGAGCAGTACTTC. It encodes CSARRPEGADGEQYF.

The genes are TRBV6-1 and TRBJ2-7, with D possibly matching TRBD2 (5 bases). The CDR3 sequence is 16 residues long. Trimming stripped 7 bases from V and 4 bases from J, with 23 bases between. Germline CDR1 reads MNHNS; CDR2 reads SASEGT. The CDR3 sequence: CASTNRGGVWIYEQYF. CDR3 in DNA: TGTGCCAGCACCAACCGGGGTGGGGTTTGGATTTACGAGCAGTACTTC.

This rearrangement joins TRBV5-1 to TRBJ2-3; D is unclear. Trimming cost V 0 bases and J 6 bases, with 11 bases left between them. The CDR3 has 14 amino acids. Germline V lookup: CDR1 SGHRS, CDR2 YFSETQ. The CDR3 DNA follows: TGCGCCAGCAGCTTGGTAGGCGAAAGGGATACGCAGTATTTT. The encoded protein is CASSLVGERDTQYF.

This clonotype was observed once. V is TRBV25-1 and J is TRBJ2-1, with TRBD2 matching 11 bases. Germline assignment: CDR1 MGHDK and CDR2 SYGVNS. CDR3 length equals 13 residues. J was trimmed by 5 bases and V by 8 bases; bases with no gene match: 2. CDR3 in DNA: TGTGCCAGCTTAGCGGGAGGGAACAATGAGCAGTTCTTC. It codes for CASLAGGNNEQFF. Using reference TRBV25-1 and TRBJ2-1 for the parts outside the CDR3, the full variable domain is EADIYQTPRYLVIGTGKKITLECSQTMGHDKMYWYQQDPGMELHLIHYSYGVNSTEKGDLSSESTVSRIRTEHFPLTLESARPSHTSQYLCASLAGGNNEQFFGPGTRLTVL.

This chain uses TRBV11-2 with TRBJ2-1; D is uncertain. V was pared by 0 bases and J by 6 bases, with 9 bases between. The CDR3 runs to 14 residues. Germline V CDR1 and CDR2: SGHAT, FQNNGV. CDR3 region: CASSLEPWSNEQFF. The DNA for the CDR3 is TGTGCCAGCAGCTTAGAGCCCTGGAGCAATGAGCAGTTCTTC.